This TCR beta chain originates from a study of cytomegalovirus exposure and HLA in healthy donors (dated by TCRdb to 2016 to 2017). As for the study more broadly: According to an earlier analysis of 587 of the donors, about 179 million T cells yielded roughly 110 million unique TCR beta sequences and about 300 Gb of sequence data. The study aimed to test whether signatures of past pathogen exposure could be identified by cataloging public T cell receptors. In a later genetic analysis, genome-wide SNP genotypes for 398 of the 666 donors were used, and that subset was treated as a discovery cohort. Roughly five DR-DQ haplotypes were handled as single units for association and clustering, since linkage in the cohort was strong. An earlier analysis of approximately 580 of the donors used high-throughput TCR beta sequencing to judge whether each TCR beta V gene segment behaved as functional or pseudogenic. To study patterns of TCR occurrence, a later analysis re-analyzed previously published TCR beta repertoires from 666 donors and added high-resolution HLA genotyping. All discovery cohort repertoires had been generated on a single sequencing platform. Donor age, sex, ethnicity and CMV serostatus were compiled together with the repertoire data. Among about 360 genotyped donors of the cohort, an average of roughly 240,000 unique TCR beta nucleotide sequences were sequenced per donor, about a sixth of them non-productive. Class I and class II HLA loci were covered by the typing at four-digit resolution. The number of typed donors differed by locus: about 620-640 for A, B, C, DRB1 and DQB1; approximately 540 for DQA1; around 580 for DPA1; and 400 to 480 for DPB1. The genetic ancestry cluster associated with self-reported Caucasian donors included over 80% of the 350 to 500 genotyped donors. The later analysis used no new phenotypic data to find candidate immune exposures, relying instead on TCR beta sequences and their occurrence across donors. Along with the roughly 610-subject first cohort, a separate validation cohort of over a hundred different subjects was used. Using immunosequencing, the study profiled T cell repertoires from fewer than 850 subjects and related those repertoires to cytomegalovirus serostatus. The study combined high-throughput TCR immunosequencing, statistical association of individual TCRs with disease status, and machine learning to predict cytomegalovirus infection status. About 300 gigabases of sequencing data and tens of millions of unique TCR sequences were included in an early release covering roughly 600 HLA-typed donors.

Library creation used the immunoSEQ multiplex PCR assay. For the multiplex PCR, a mixture combining 60 forward primers for TCR Vbeta segments and 13 reverse primers for TCR Jbeta segments was used. The CDR3 region of rearranged TCR beta genes was amplified from genomic DNA by a multiplex PCR assay. On the Illumina HiSeq System, the amplified TCR beta libraries were sequenced as 87-base-pair reads. From the authors' description of their analysis: In a later analysis, 77 million or so unique TCR beta chains were counted across the 500 to 850 repertoires, and roughly 11 million of these chains were shared by at least two donors. Raw reads were error-corrected and collapsed into unique sequences by a nearest-neighbor algorithm in which closely related sequences were merged to remove PCR and sequencing errors. CDR3 sequences were aligned to IMGT reference sequences to assign V, D and J gene segments. For a sequence to be retained, a match of at least six nucleotides to both a V gene segment and a J gene segment was required. A rearrangement counted as productive if the CDR3 had no stop codons and remained in frame with V and J, and every other rearrangement counted as non-productive. CDR3 was defined by IMGT convention, running from the second conserved V-encoded cysteine to the conserved J-encoded phenylalanine. Sequences without an unambiguous match to a single V gene segment were excluded from the earlier analysis of approximately 560 of the donors. In an earlier analysis of 587 of the donors, V segments were called functional above 56.7% productive rearrangements and were called segregating when the between-donor standard deviation exceeded 5%. A statistical classification framework was developed to diagnose cytomegalovirus status using the catalog of TCR beta chain sequences. In a later analysis, TCR nucleotide sequences were compared against IMGT/GENE-DB human TR gene sequences so that V and J genes could be assigned. A later analysis assigned CDR3 sequences and most-parsimonious VDJ recombination scenarios with the TCRdist pipeline. In a later analysis, every TCR beta chain was defined by the combination of its CDR3 amino acid sequence and its V-gene family, and reads without a unique V-gene family were dropped. To address suspected cross-contamination and a sequencing artifact, a later analysis removed approximately 590 highly shared, low-generation-probability nucleotide sequences. In a later analysis, a clonal expansion index was calculated for each public chain from normalized within-repertoire ranks of inferred template counts. In a later analysis, generation probabilities were computed with a VDJ recombination model fitted to out-of-frame rearrangements, and the resulting probabilities were checked against IGoR. In a later analysis, TCR-TCR, TCR-HLA and TCR-CMV co-occurrence was scored with hypergeometric tests, and a repertoire-size bias correction was applied to TCR pairs. False discovery rates were estimated in a later analysis by permuting HLA or CMV assignments 20 times. In a later analysis, co-occurring TCRs were grouped with DBSCAN, and TCRdist sequence similarity was added when clustering was performed within HLA-allele-positive subsets. For co-occurrence clustering, repertoires with fewer than 30,000 or more than 120,000 public chains were excluded, along with about five repertoires with anomalous nucleotide sharing. In its TCRdb copy, this immuneACCESS table keeps in-frame sequences only and misses some clones. Where compared with another copy, unresolved V genes explain less than half of these, and the others have no known cause. V, J and clone size are those of that table, while D and trimming were read from the DNA. In all, the sample holds 200,000 to 300,000 clones, and approximately 78% of those were seen once. The biggest ten clones account for 0.45% to 0.5% of the sample.

The sample holds a few counts of this clone. Its antigen remains unidentified. Base qualities are missing; no much larger clone stands one base away. The cohort was made up of hundreds of healthy bone marrow donors. Cohort members were all nominally healthy when sampled, although unrecorded immune exposures were likely present. The donor was CMV seronegative and belonged to the group of 350 or so seronegative cohort members. Every donor gave a peripheral blood sample, and the peripheral blood mononuclear cells from that sample were used for TCR beta sequencing. Genomic DNA was extracted from the blood cell samples with the Qiagen DNeasy Blood Extraction Kit. The investigation overall reported the following: When HLA alleles, especially DR and DQ, strongly co-occurred, attributing TCR associations to individual alleles was difficult. At a false discovery rate of 0.05, a later analysis linked about 17,000 TCR beta sequences to specific HLA alleles. The authors suggested that the approach could potentially be extended to other disease states and immunological phenotypes. A further reported finding was that TCR beta sequences accurately predicted the HLA-A and HLA-B alleles for most subjects in the first cohort. Some 15 rarely observed V segments, including chromosome 9 orphons, were excluded from the earlier analysis of several hundred of the donors because counts were too low. The presence/absence analyses assumed that sequencing depth was roughly uniform across donors, and that assumption may not be true. Correlated functional status among segregating V segments might reflect linkage disequilibrium, but an unknown experimental factor could not be ruled out. The study gave a list of around 170 TCR beta chains associated with cytomegalovirus. In this cohort, only TCR beta chains were sequenced, and detectable features were limited by the absence of alpha or paired-chain data. While some public TCRs were present in many individuals, most TCR sequences turned up only very rarely across donors. The 87-base-pair reads could not distinguish some IMGT-functional V segments, including TRBV6-2 and TRBV6-3, so those segments were excluded. Compared with the approximately 600-donor mean, donors in an Asian-associated ancestry cluster had fewer N-insertions in productive TCRs, according to a later genetic analysis. Compared with equally common non-associated chains, HLA-associated TCR beta chains in a later analysis were more clonally expanded and had lower generation probabilities. A few of the identified cytomegalovirus-associated TCR beta chains were confirmed in vitro to be specific for cytomegalovirus antigens. An association between a missense DCLRE1C variant and V-gene and J-gene trimming of TCR beta chains was found in a later genetic analysis and replicated in an independent cohort. A group of highly shared sequence variants was considered likely to be a technical artifact of the sequencing pipeline. HLA typing was unavailable for some donors at each locus, so association tests used only the typed subset. A later analysis reported that several top co-occurrence clusters appeared linked to parvovirus B19, influenza, CMV and Epstein-Barr virus. Broadly in line with IMGT annotations, most TCR beta V segments showed up in productive rearrangements about 90% or about 30% of the time in an earlier analysis of about 500 of the donors. A later analysis found that most CMV-associated TCR beta chains appeared HLA-restricted, with HLA associations seemingly driven largely by CMV exposure. The classifier was reported to diagnose cytomegalovirus status with high specificity and sensitivity in both the original and validation cohorts. For the cohort, immune exposure information was limited to CMV serostatus. A later analysis found that TCR association rates varied across HLA loci, with DRB1 alleles showing the most associated TCRs and HLA-C alleles the fewest.

V is pared back by 4 bases and J by 5 bases, with 11 bases lying between the germline termini. For CDR1 and CDR2, the germline V gene (reference sequence) lists SEHNR and FQNEAQ. The CDR3 starts with the cysteine, ends with the phenylalanine, and has 13 residues. Only the CDR3 DNA is retained, 39 bases long and in frame from the first base. The chain uses TRBV7-9 and TRBJ1-1, with an unclear D gene assignment. The TCR sequence derives from a boy aged 5 to 17 in good health and CMV-seronegative. The sequencing sample was made of PBMCs. The DNA sequence is given as TGTGCCAGCAGCTCCCTAGGAGGTACTGAAGCTTTCTTT. Its protein is CASSSLGGTEAFF.